Presented here are 16 T cell receptor beta chains from one specimen sequenced in a study of T cell responses to AZD1222 COVID-19 vaccine. The protocol was immunoSEQ multiplex PCR, while the TCRdb copy is restricted to in-frame clones and leaves out a portion. The table has about 140,000 clones, around 89% seen once. The sequencing here drew on peripheral blood, taken on day 0 of AZD1222 vaccination. The receptors stem from an adult in good health.

The V gene is TRBV3-1 (or the pseudogene TRBV3-2), the J gene TRBJ2-1; 9 nucleotides align to TRBD2. The CDR3 has 16 residues. Per germline, CDR1 LGHDT and CDR2 YNNKEL (reference sequence). V lost 1 base and J lost 0; bases outside the gene matches: 1. As DNA, the CDR3 is TGTGCCAGCAGCCAAGGTAGCGGGGGCTCCTACAATGAGCAGTTCTTC. This sequence encodes CASSQGSGGSYNEQFF.

The V gene is TRBV7-2, the J gene TRBJ2-2; D ambiguous. Germline CDR1 SGHTA, CDR2 FQGNSA. The CDR3 consists of 13 residues. V was shortened by 1 base and J by 6 bases, with 6 bases between the two germline ends. The CDR3, as DNA: TGTGCCAGCAGCTTAGGACCTCCCGGGGAGCTGTTTTTT. Translation: CASSLGPPGELFF.

The chain couples TRBV6-5 to TRBJ1-2; the match to TRBD1 covers 7 bases. The CDR3 sequence is 13 residues long. CDR1 is MNHEY and CDR2 is SVGAGI in the germline V gene. Losses at the gene ends were 4 bases for V and 8 bases for J; bases not matched to a gene: 7. The CDR3: CASSLDREVGYTF. The CDR3, as DNA: TGTGCCAGCAGTTTAGACAGGGAAGTCGGCTACACCTTC.

V gene TRBV5-4 combines with J gene TRBJ2-7; D tentatively reads TRBD1 or TRBD2 (5 bases each). The V end was cut by 0 bases, the J end by 7 bases, with 20 bases between. The CDR3 runs 16 residues. CDR1 is SGHNT and CDR2 is YYREEE in the germline V gene (reference sequence). The CDR3 protein is CASSLEFRDRSREQYF. The CDR3 DNA reads TGTGCCAGCAGCTTGGAGTTCCGGGACCGGTCGAGGGAGCAGTACTTC. The full variable domain, in which reference TRBV5-4 and TRBJ2-7 provide the parts outside the CDR3, is ETGVTQSPTHLIKTRGQQVTLRCSSQSGHNTVSWYQQALGQGPQFIFQYYREEENGRGNFPPRFSGLQFPNYSSELNVNALELDDSALYLCASSLEFRDRSREQYFGPGTRLTVT.

The chain recombines TRBV7-9 with TRBJ1-1, with TRBD1 as a possible D gene (5 bases). V dropped 2 bases and J dropped 3 bases, with 13 bases sitting between them. CDR1 is SEHNR and CDR2 is FQNEAQ in the germline V gene (reference sequence). This CDR3 is built from 15 residues. CDR3 in DNA: TGTGCCAGCAGCTTAAGCGGTACCAGGGACACTGAAGCTTTCTTT. Encoded protein: CASSLSGTRDTEAFF.

Here the CDR3 reads CASGRGQEEKPQHF. The CDR3, as DNA: TGTGCTAGTGGTAGGGGACAGGAAGAGAAGCCCCAGCATTTT. V is TRBV12-5 and J is TRBJ1-5; 8 nucleotides line up with TRBD1. The junction had 8 bases not matched to a gene; V was cut back by 5 bases and J by 8 bases. Germline CDR1 LGHNT, CDR2 FRNRAP. This CDR3 comprises 14 residues.

The gene calls are TRBV27 and TRBJ2-7; 8 positions agree with TRBD2. Germline CDR1 and CDR2: MNHEY and SMNVEV (reference sequence). After removal of 5 bases from V and 2 bases from J, the junction contained 11 bases not matched to a gene. This CDR3 region has 16 residues. CDR3 DNA: TGTGCCAGCAGTCCTGGGGGCGGGAGGTTTGCCTACGAGCAGTACTTC. Its protein is CASSPGGGRFAYEQYF.

In this sample, this clone turned up once. The rearrangement joins TRBV24-1 to TRBJ1-3; D unclear. The germline CDR1 and CDR2 sequences are KGHDR and SFDVKD. This CDR3 has 15 amino acids. The V end was cut by 2 bases, the J end by 0 bases, with 7 bases between. The CDR3 loop is CATSDSTASGNTIYF. In DNA form, the CDR3 reads TGTGCCACCAGTGATTCAACGGCCTCTGGAAACACCATATATTTT.

The V gene is TRBV7-8, the J gene TRBJ1-3, with no clear D. Trimming took off 1 base at V and 1 base at J, with 11 bases between the two ends. The CDR3 covers 16 residues. Germline V gene sequence: CDR1 SGHVS, CDR2 FQNEAQ. CDR3 sequence: CASSLDRPESGNTIYF. CDR3 bases: TGTGCCAGCAGCTTAGATCGTCCCGAATCTGGAAACACCATATATTTT.

The chain recombines TRBV5-6 with TRBJ1-2, with 8 bases fitting TRBD1. The CDR3 is 16 amino acids. The V segment lost 3 bases and the J segment 2 bases; nucleotides outside the gene matches: 9. The V gene's germline CDR1 is SGHDT and CDR2 YYEEEE. The CDR3 region is CASSSLGTGGNYGYTF. The CDR3 coding sequence is TGTGCCAGCAGCTCCCTCGGGACAGGAGGCAACTATGGCTACACCTTC.

The CDR3 loop reads CASSFDSSPLYEQYF. As DNA, the CDR3 is TGCGCCAGCAGCTTCGACTCTTCCCCCCTCTACGAGCAGTACTTC. This chain links TRBV5-1 with TRBJ2-7; D gene ambiguous. This CDR3 spans 15 amino acids. Germline CDR1 SGHRS, CDR2 YFSETQ. Trimming cost V 2 bases and J 3 bases, with 15 bases left between them.

This clone came up once. The V and J genes are TRBV9 and TRBJ2-1; 10 bases line up with TRBD2. V lost 0 bases and J lost 5; bases outside the gene matches: 5. CDR1 is SGDLS and CDR2 is YYNGEE in the germline V gene. The CDR3 contains 16 residues. In DNA, the CDR3 is TGTGCCAGCAGCGTAGTTCCTAGCGGGGGAAACAATGAGCAGTTCTTC. As protein: CASSVVPSGGNNEQFF.

In its sample, this clone was seen a few times. This chain links TRBV20-1 with TRBJ2-7; D ambiguous. In germline, CDR1 is DFQATT, CDR2 SNEGSKA (reference sequence). V was cut by 6 bases and J by 5 bases, with 11 bases left in between. CDR3 length equals 11 residues. The chain's CDR3 is CSADQEDEQYF. CDR3 DNA: TGCAGTGCGGACCAAGAGGACGAGCAGTACTTC.

The chain recombines TRBV15 with TRBJ1-2, with TRBD1 as a possible D gene (6 bases). V was shortened by 1 base and J by 4 bases, with 16 bases between the two germline ends. Germline V gene lookup returns CDR1 LNHNV and CDR2 YYDKDF (reference sequence). The length of the CDR3 is 16 residues. In DNA form, the CDR3 reads TGTGCCACCAGCAGAGTAAGAGAACAGGGCTTCTATGGCTACACCTTC. Protein product: CATSRVREQGFYGYTF.

This chain uses TRBV7-9 with TRBJ2-2; no definite D call. The CDR3 is 14 residues long. Trimming took off 5 bases at V and 6 bases at J, with 13 bases between the two ends. The germline V gene has CDR1 SEHNR and CDR2 FQNEAQ (reference sequence). The CDR3 DNA reads TGTGCCAGCAGCCCCACCAGTGAGTCCGGGGAGCTGTTTTTT. Translation gives CASSPTSESGELFF. The whole variable domain, filled in from reference TRBV7-9 and TRBJ2-2, reads DTGVSQNPRHKITKRGQNVTFRCDPISEHNRLYWYRQTLGQGPEFLTYFQNEAQLEKSRLLSDRFSAERPKGSFSTLEIQRTEQGDSAMYLCASSPTSESGELFFGEGSRLTVL.

The CDR3 DNA reads as TGTGCCAGCGGGAACCCCGGAAACACCATATATTTT. Amino acid sequence: CASGNPGNTIYF. V and J are TRBV11-2 and TRBJ1-3; D not resolved. The V and J ends lost 8 bases and 4 bases respectively, with 9 bases between them. The V gene's germline CDR1 is SGHAT and CDR2 FQNNGV. This CDR3 region has 12 residues. The full variable domain, its missing parts supplied by reference TRBV11-2 and TRBJ1-3, is EAGVAQSPRYKIIEKRQSVAFWCNPISGHATLYWYQQILGQGPKLLIQFQNNGVVDDSQLPKDRFSAERLKGVDSTLKIQPAKLEDSAVYLCASGNPGNTIYFGEGSWLTVV.